Following are 24 T cell receptor beta chains from one sample sequenced in a study of blood T cell repertoires in COVID-19 (TCRdb year 2020). The library was prepared using the immunoSEQ multiplex PCR assay. This immuneACCESS table, as held by TCRdb, lists in-frame sequences with V and J called but not all clones. Of the missing ones, under half trace to an unresolved V gene in checked studies; the others have no known cause. For this sample the table gives more than 110,000 clones, of which 70% to 85% were detected only once. Just under 9% of the sample is held by the ten biggest clonotypes. The sequenced sample consisted of peripheral blood. The receptors derive from a woman over 75 in a cohort sampled during active or convalescent COVID-19.

This clone was seen a few times. This chain joins TRBV28 and TRBJ1-5; a possible D gene is TRBD1 (6 bases). V was trimmed by 8 bases and J by 9 bases, leaving 20 bases between them. The CDR3 consists of 14 residues. Germline-derived CDR1 and CDR2 are MDHEN and SYDVKM. The CDR3 DNA sequence: TGTGCCAGCCAAGGTCAGGGGCCCTGGGCGCCCCAGCATTTT. It translates to CASQGQGPWAPQHF.

The chain joins TRBV5-1 to TRBJ2-7; 9 bases align to TRBD1. CDR1 and CDR2 (germline): SGHRS, YFSETQ. The CDR3 covers 14 residues. The V gene end was trimmed by 4 bases and the J gene end by 3 bases; junction bases not matched to a gene: 5. The CDR3 bases are TGCGCCAGCAGCCACCCGACAGGGGGCTACGAGCAGTACTTC. Protein sequence: CASSHPTGGYEQYF.

V and J are TRBV4-1 and TRBJ1-1, with TRBD1 matching 9 bases. The CDR3 is 14 residues long. V shed 2 bases and J 10 bases; nucleotides not matched to a gene: 8. Germline CDR1 MGHRA, CDR2 YSYEKL. The chain's CDR3 is CASSQWTGERGAFF. In nucleotides, the CDR3 is TGCGCCAGCAGCCAATGGACAGGGGAGAGGGGAGCTTTCTTT.

This chain uses TRBV20-1 with TRBJ1-1, with D tentatively TRBD1 (6 bases). Germline V gene data show CDR1 as DFQATT and CDR2 as SNEGSKA (reference sequence). The CDR3 has 14 residues. The V gene lost 3 bases and the J gene lost 4 bases, with 15 bases spanning the gap. CDR3 protein: CSASKGVRGTEAFF. The DNA for the CDR3 is TGCAGTGCTAGTAAGGGGGTGAGGGGCACTGAAGCTTTCTTT.

The chain couples TRBV24-1 to TRBJ1-2; D unresolved. The CDR3 has 13 amino acids. V was pared by 5 bases and J by 3 bases, with 9 bases between. Germline-derived CDR1 and CDR2 are KGHDR and SFDVKD. The CDR3 DNA sequence: TGTGCCACCAGTGCTGGCAGGTACTATGGCTACACCTTC. It specifies CATSAGRYYGYTF.

The chain recombines TRBV7-2 with TRBJ1-3; no definite D call. The CDR3 is made up of 13 amino acids. Germline V gene data show CDR1 as SGHTA and CDR2 as FQGNSA. V gave up 3 bases and J gave up 4 bases, with 7 bases separating them. Written as DNA, the CDR3 is TGTGCCAGCAGCTTGATACAGGGAAACACCATATATTTT. Translation gives CASSLIQGNTIYF.

The chain carries TRBV4-1 and TRBJ1-1; D gene uncertain. CDR1 and CDR2 from the germline V gene are MGHRA and YSYEKL. The CDR3 extends over 16 amino acids. The V end was cut by 0 bases, the J end by 1 base, with 12 bases between. The CDR3 DNA follows: TGCGCCAGCAGCCAAGATCGTGGATACAGGAACACTGAAGCTTTCTTT. Its protein is CASSQDRGYRNTEAFF.

The V and J genes are TRBV29-1 and TRBJ2-2; 9 bases align to TRBD1. The germline V gene encodes CDR1 SQVTM and CDR2 ANQGSEA. The CDR3 runs to 14 residues. The V and J ends lost 2 bases and 5 bases, in that order; junction bases with no gene match: 3. In nucleotides, the CDR3 is TGCAGCGTTGAAACAGGGGGCTTAACCGGGGAGCTGTTTTTT. It encodes CSVETGGLTGELFF.

This rearrangement joins TRBV4-3 to TRBJ1-6; D gene unclear. V lost 4 bases to trimming and J lost 14 bases, with 15 bases between them. The CDR3 contains 13 residues. Germline CDR1 and CDR2: LGHNA and YSLEER. Here the CDR3 reads CASSLTSTGSLHF. CDR3 bases: TGCGCCAGCAGCCTGACATCCACTGGGTCCCTCCACTTT.

The genes are TRBV27 and TRBJ1-2; 10 nucleotides align to TRBD1. The length of the CDR3 is 17 residues. Germline V gene data show CDR1 as MNHEY and CDR2 as SMNVEV (reference sequence). With 7 bases clipped from V and 4 bases from J, the junction kept 15 bases outside the gene matches. CDR3 region: CASKKTRDRGFGYGYTF. The CDR3 DNA sequence: TGTGCCAGCAAGAAAACCCGGGACAGGGGATTCGGCTATGGCTACACCTTC.

This clone was detected only once. V and J are TRBV2 and TRBJ1-5, with a possible D match to TRBD1 (5 bases). The CDR3 contains 13 residues. V lost 1 base and J 4 bases, leaving 5 bases between the germline ends. Germline V CDR1 and CDR2: SNHLY, FYNNEI. CDR3 bases: TGTGCCAGCAGTGAAGGACAGAATCAGCCCCAGCATTTT. This translates into CASSEGQNQPQHF.

This chain joins TRBV6-5 and TRBJ1-2; 7 bases are a match to TRBD1. Germline CDR1 reads MNHEY; CDR2 reads SVGAGI. V lost 2 bases and J lost 4; bases outside the gene matches: 7. The CDR3 runs to 15 residues. The CDR3 sequence: CASSYIDRTGYGYTF. The CDR3 DNA reads as TGTGCCAGCAGTTACATCGATCGGACAGGCTATGGCTACACCTTC.

The count of this clone is one. V gene TRBV3-1 (or the pseudogene TRBV3-2) combines with J gene TRBJ2-4, with D possibly being TRBD1 (6 bases). The CDR3 runs 16 residues. In germline, CDR1 is LGHDT, CDR2 YNNKEL (reference sequence). Trimming cost V 4 bases and J 1 base, with 14 bases left between them. The CDR3 spells CASSRYREFAKNIQYF. The CDR3 DNA reads TGTGCCAGCAGCCGTTACAGGGAATTCGCCAAAAACATTCAGTACTTC.

V gene TRBV10-3 combines with J gene TRBJ1-1, with no clear D. The CDR3 sequence is 13 residues long. V was pared by 6 bases and J by 2 bases, with 10 bases between. Germline CDR1 and CDR2: ENHRY and SYGVKD. CDR3 coding DNA: TGTGCCATCAGCTTGGAGGGAAACACTGAAGCTTTCTTT. Encoded protein: CAISLEGNTEAFF.

The rearrangement uses TRBV5-1 and TRBJ2-3, with 8 bases matching TRBD1. Germline V lookup: CDR1 SGHRS, CDR2 YFSETQ. This CDR3 has 16 residues. V lost 4 bases to trimming and J lost 4 bases; unmatched junction nucleotides: 11. CDR3 DNA: TGCGCCAGCAGCACCGGACAGGGAGCGCGCGCAGATACGCAGTATTTT. Amino acids: CASSTGQGARADTQYF.

This chain links TRBV5-4 with TRBJ1-4; D gene ambiguous. The length of the CDR3 is 13 residues. Looked up from germline, CDR1 is SGHNT and CDR2 is YYREEE (reference sequence). Trimming left V 1 base short and J 4 bases short, with 5 bases between. The CDR3 here is CASSLPDNEKLFF. Written as DNA, the CDR3 is TGTGCCAGCAGCTTGCCAGATAATGAAAAACTGTTTTTT. Looking up the rest from reference TRBV5-4 and TRBJ1-4 gives the full variable domain: ETGVTQSPTHLIKTRGQQVTLRCSSQSGHNTVSWYQQALGQGPQFIFQYYREEENGRGNFPPRFSGLQFPNYSSELNVNALELDDSALYLCASSLPDNEKLFFGSGTQLSVL.

V is TRBV21-1 and J is TRBJ2-7; TRBD2, the table's D call, lacks a check against the DNA. TRBV21-1 is a documented pseudogene. CDR3 size: 17 residues. CDR3 protein: CASSFSPASGGAHEQYF. The CDR3 coding sequence is TGTGCCAGCAGCTTTTCCCCCGCTAGCGGGGGGGCCCACGAGCAGTACTTC.

This clone was seen once. The genes are TRBV7-9 and TRBJ1-1, with 7 bases lining up with TRBD1. CDR1 SEHNR and CDR2 FQNEAQ come from the germline V gene (reference sequence). The length of the CDR3 is 14 residues. V lost 1 base, J lost 3 bases, and 2 bases stayed unmatched. CDR3 DNA: TGTGCCAGCAGCTTAGGGGGGACAGACACTGAAGCTTTCTTT. It translates to CASSLGGTDTEAFF.

V gene TRBV4-3 combines with J gene TRBJ2-7; D unresolved. The germline V and J ends were trimmed by 0 bases and 3 bases, with 15 bases remaining between them. CDR1 is LGHNA, CDR2 YSLEER, per germline. This CDR3 spans 16 amino acids. The CDR3 coding sequence is TGCGCCAGCAGCCAAGAGGTTGCTAGAGAGTGCTACGAGCAGTACGTC. Protein: CASSQEVARECYEQYV.

This clone was seen a handful of times. This chain joins TRBV3-1 (or the pseudogene TRBV3-2) and TRBJ2-2; D unclear. The CDR3 is 15 residues long. V gave up 1 base and J gave up 1 base, with 7 bases separating them. Germline CDR1 reads LGHDT; CDR2 reads YNNKEL (reference sequence). The CDR3 spells CASSQVTRNTGELFF. DNA of the CDR3: TGTGCCAGCAGCCAAGTTACAAGGAACACCGGGGAGCTGTTTTTT.

The CDR3 here is CASSGELYSTDTQYF. The CDR3 DNA follows: TGTGCCAGCAGCGGCGAGCTCTATAGCACAGATACGCAGTATTTT. The chain combines TRBV9 with TRBJ2-3; D is unclear. There are 15 residues in the CDR3. The V end lost 3 bases, the J end lost 0 bases, and 11 bases lay between the germline ends. Germline CDR1 is SGDLS and CDR2 is YYNGEE.

The chain is built from TRBV18 and TRBJ2-7; D is ambiguous. V lost 5 bases to trimming and J lost 4 bases, with 6 bases between them. The germline CDR1 and CDR2 sequences are KGHSH and LQKENI. The CDR3 has 11 amino acids. CDR3: CASSSNYEQYF. The CDR3 DNA reads as TGTGCCAGCTCATCCAATTACGAGCAGTACTTC.

The genes are TRBV5-6 and TRBJ2-3; D is uncertain. CDR1 and CDR2 from the germline V gene are SGHDT and YYEEEE. Trimming cost V 2 bases and J 3 bases, with 10 bases left between them. The CDR3 has 14 residues. CDR3 in amino acids: CASSFGVRTDTQYF. CDR3 nucleotides: TGTGCCAGCAGCTTCGGAGTTAGGACAGATACGCAGTATTTT.

This clone was counted a single time. The gene calls are TRBV11-2 and TRBJ2-5; a weak D match, TRBD1 (6 bases). This CDR3 is built from 14 residues. Germline V gives CDR1 SGHAT, CDR2 FQNNGV. The V end was cut by 1 base, the J end by 5 bases, with 11 bases between. The CDR3 reads CASSLGGRRETQYF. As DNA, the CDR3 is TGTGCCAGCAGCTTAGGGGGGCGACGGGAGACCCAGTACTTC.